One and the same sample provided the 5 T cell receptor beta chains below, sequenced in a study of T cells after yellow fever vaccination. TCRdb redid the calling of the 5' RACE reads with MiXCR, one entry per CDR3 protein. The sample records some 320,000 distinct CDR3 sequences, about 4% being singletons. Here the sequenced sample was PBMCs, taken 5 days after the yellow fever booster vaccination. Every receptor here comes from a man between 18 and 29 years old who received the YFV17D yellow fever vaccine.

The CDR3 loop reads CASSLSGAPGNQPQHF. CDR3 DNA sequence: TGTGCCAGCAGCTTGTCAGGGGCCCCTGGCAATCAGCCCCAGCATTTT. V usage is TRBV5-5 and J usage is TRBJ1-5, with D possibly matching TRBD1 (6 bases). Trimming stripped 1 base from V and 2 bases from J, with 13 bases between. The CDR3 is 16 amino acids. CDR1 is SGHKS and CDR2 is YYEKEE in the germline V gene (reference sequence).

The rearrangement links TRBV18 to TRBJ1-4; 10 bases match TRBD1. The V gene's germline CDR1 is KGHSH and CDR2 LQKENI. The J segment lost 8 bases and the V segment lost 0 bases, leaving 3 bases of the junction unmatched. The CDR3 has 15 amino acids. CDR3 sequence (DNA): TGTGCCAGCTCACCACCCGGGACAGGGGCAGAAAAACTGTTTTTT. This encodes CASSPPGTGAEKLFF.

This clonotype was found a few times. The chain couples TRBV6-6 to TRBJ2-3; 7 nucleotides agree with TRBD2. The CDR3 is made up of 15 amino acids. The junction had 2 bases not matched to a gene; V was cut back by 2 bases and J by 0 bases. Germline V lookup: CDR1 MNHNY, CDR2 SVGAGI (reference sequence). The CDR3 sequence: CASSYASGSTDTQYF. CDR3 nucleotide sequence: TGTGCCAGCAGTTACGCTAGCGGTAGCACAGATACGCAGTATTTT.

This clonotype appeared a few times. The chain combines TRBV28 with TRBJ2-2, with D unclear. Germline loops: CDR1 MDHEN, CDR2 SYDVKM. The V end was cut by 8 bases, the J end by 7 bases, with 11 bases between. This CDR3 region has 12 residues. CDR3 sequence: CASQRSGGELFF. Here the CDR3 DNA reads TGTGCCAGCCAGAGGTCCGGCGGGGAGCTGTTTTTT.

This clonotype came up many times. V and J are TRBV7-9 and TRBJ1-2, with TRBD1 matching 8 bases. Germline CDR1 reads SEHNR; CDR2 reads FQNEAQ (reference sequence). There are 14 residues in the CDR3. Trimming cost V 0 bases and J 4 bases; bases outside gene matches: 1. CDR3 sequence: CASSLATGGYGYTF. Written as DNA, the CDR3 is TGTGCCAGCAGCTTAGCTACAGGGGGCTATGGCTACACCTTC.